Included here is one T cell receptor beta chain sequence, with context. As processed by the authors: How many nucleated cells were present was estimated from reference gene primer amplification. This table comes from immunoSEQ multiplex PCR, and its TCRdb copy is limited to in-frame clones, with some not included. V and J calls and clone size are those listed in that table; D and trimming were worked out from the DNA. Of under 300,000 clones in the sample, approximately 80% are singletons; the top ten hold roughly 4%. This specimen belongs to a study of blood T cell repertoires in COVID-19. Looking at the study overall: Collection of acute and convalescent COVID-19 samples took place in the United States, Italy and Spain. Nucleic acid was either cDNA or gDNA, and it came from T cells, B-cell-depleted T cells, or PBMCs.

CDR1 and CDR2 from the germline V gene are MNHEY and SMNVEV (reference sequence). V lost 6 bases and J lost 4, with 12 bases in between. The CDR3 has 13 amino acids. Sequencing was done on a sample of peripheral blood. This TCR was recovered from a woman in her forties with active or convalescent COVID-19. This chain uses TRBV27 with TRBJ1-2; D is possibly TRBD1 (6 bases). The CDR3 DNA is TGTGCCAGCAGCTGGAACAGGGTCTATGGCTACACCTTC. It translates to CASSWNRVYGYTF.